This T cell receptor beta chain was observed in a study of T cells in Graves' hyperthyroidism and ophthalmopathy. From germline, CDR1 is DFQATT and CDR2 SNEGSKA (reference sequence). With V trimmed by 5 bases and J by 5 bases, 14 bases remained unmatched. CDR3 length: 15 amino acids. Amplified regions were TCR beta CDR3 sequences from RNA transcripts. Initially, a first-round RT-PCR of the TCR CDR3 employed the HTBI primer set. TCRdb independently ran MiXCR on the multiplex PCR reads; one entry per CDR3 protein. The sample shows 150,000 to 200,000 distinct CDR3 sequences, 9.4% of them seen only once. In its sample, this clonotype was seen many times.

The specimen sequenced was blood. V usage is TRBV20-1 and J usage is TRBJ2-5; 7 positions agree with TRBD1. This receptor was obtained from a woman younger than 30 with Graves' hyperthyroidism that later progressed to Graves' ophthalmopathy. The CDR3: CSASRDSRWGETQYF. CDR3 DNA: TGCAGTGCTTCCCGGGACAGTCGTTGGGGGGAGACCCAGTACTTC.